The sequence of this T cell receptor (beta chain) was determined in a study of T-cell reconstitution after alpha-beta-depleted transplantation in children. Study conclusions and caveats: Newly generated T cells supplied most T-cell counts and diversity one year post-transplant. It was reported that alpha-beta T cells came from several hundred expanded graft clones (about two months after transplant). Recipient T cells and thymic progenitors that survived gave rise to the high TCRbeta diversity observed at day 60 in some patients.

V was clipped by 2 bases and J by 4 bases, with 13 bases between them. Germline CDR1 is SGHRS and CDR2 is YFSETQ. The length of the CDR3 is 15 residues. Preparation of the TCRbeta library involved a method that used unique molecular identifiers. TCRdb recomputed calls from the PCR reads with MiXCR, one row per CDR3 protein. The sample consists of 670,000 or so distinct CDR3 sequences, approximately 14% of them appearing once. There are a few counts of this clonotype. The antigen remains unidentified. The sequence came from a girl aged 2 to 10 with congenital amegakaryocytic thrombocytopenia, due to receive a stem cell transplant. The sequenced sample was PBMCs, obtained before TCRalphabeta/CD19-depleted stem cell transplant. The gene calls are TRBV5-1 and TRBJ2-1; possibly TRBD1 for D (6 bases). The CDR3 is CASSFQLTGYNEQFF. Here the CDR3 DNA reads TGCGCCAGCAGCTTTCAACTCACAGGGTACAATGAGCAGTTCTTC. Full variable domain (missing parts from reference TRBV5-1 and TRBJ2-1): KAGVTQTPRYLIKTRGQQVTLSCSPISGHRSVSWYQQTPGQGLQFLFEYFSETQRNKGNFPGRFSGRQFSNSRSEMNVSTLELGDSALYLCASSFQLTGYNEQFFGPGTRLTVL.